The TCR beta chain under discussion was sequenced for a study of CD8 T cells in ankylosing spondylitis. The study, taken as a whole, reports: For ankylosing spondylitis blood, a TCR beta motif of under ten highly homologous variants appeared characteristic. From matched ankylosing spondylitis synovial fluid, disease-linked clones were reportedly recovered at significantly enriched levels.

Notes on this clonotype: What it binds is not known.

MiXCR was run by TCRdb on the 5' RACE reads, yielding one entry per CDR3 protein. The sample has 200,000 to 300,000 distinct CDR3 sequences, roughly 8.6% seen once; the top ten hold 6.5% to 7%. This CDR3 spans 16 amino acids. Germline lookup yields CDR1 KGHSH and CDR2 LQKENI. The V end was cut by 5 bases, the J end by 1 base, with 14 bases between. The source is a male donor with ankylosing spondylitis or in good health (not recorded which). The sample consisted of blood, either unsorted or a sorted T cell fraction (not recorded which). The chain joins TRBV18 to TRBJ2-2; maybe TRBD1 (5 bases). The CDR3 DNA reads TGTGCCAGCTCAGCGGACATCGCCTTGAACACCGGGGAGCTGTTTTTT. It is translated as CASSADIALNTGELFF.